Listed below are T cell receptor beta chains from one sample, sequenced in a study of CD8+ T cells in alopecia areata. The assay was immunoSEQ multiplex PCR, and TCRdb's table has in-frame clones only and misses some. The sample consists of roughly 100,000 clones, 80% to 90% of them appearing once. The input for sequencing was CD8+ T cells sorted from blood, taken between weeks 30 and 35, from a patient treated with tofacitinib. The source of these receptors is a human donor with alopecia areata. Each CDR3 is given with its conserved first and last residue. D genes are given only for firm matches. For some rows the clone size is stated as once, few or many, or as a class when expanded; others skip it.

j_call d_call clone_size v_call cdr3_aa cdr3_nt
TRBJ2-7 NA NA TRBV25-1 CASSEIGQGYEQYF TGTGCCAGCAGTGAGATCGGCCAGGGGTACGAGCAGTACTTC
TRBJ1-2 NA NA TRBV13 CASSRGRDYGYTF TGTGCCAGCAGCCGGGGAAGGGACTATGGCTACACCTTC
TRBJ2-2 NA NA TRBV9 CASSVGGRLTGELFF TGTGCCAGCAGCGTAGGGGGTCGGCTGACCGGGGAGCTGTTTTTT
TRBJ2-7 NA few TRBV5-6 CASSKNQGSEQYF TGTGCCAGCAGCAAAAATCAGGGTAGCGAGCAGTACTTC
TRBJ2-3 NA once TRBV11-2 CASSLGIRGTDTQYF TGTGCCAGCAGCTTAGGCATCCGGGGAACAGATACGCAGTATTTT
TRBJ2-1 TRBD2 NA TRBV6-5 CASSRVAGVGEQFF TGTGCCAGCAGTCGAGTAGCGGGGGTGGGGGAGCAGTTCTTC
TRBJ2-7 TRBD1 NA TRBV30 CAWGQGVGEQYF TGTGCCTGGGGACAGGGAGTGGGGGAGCAGTACTTC
TRBJ1-4 NA NA TRBV29-1 CSAPGIESEKLFF TGCAGCGCCCCAGGTATAGAGTCTGAAAAACTGTTTTTT
TRBJ2-1 NA NA TRBV6-5 CASSYVHTYNEQFF TGTGCCAGCAGTTACGTTCACACCTACAATGAGCAGTTCTTC
TRBJ2-3 TRBD2 NA TRBV15 CATQIAGLGTDTQYF TGTGCCACGCAGATAGCGGGGCTGGGGACAGATACGCAGTATTTT
TRBJ2-5 TRBD2 NA TRBV4-1 CASSQVWGGQETQYF TGCGCCAGCAGCCAAGTGTGGGGGGGACAAGAGACCCAGTACTTC
TRBJ1-2 NA NA TRBV4-1 CASSQAGGIDYGYTF TGCGCCAGCAGCCAAGCGGGAGGCATCGACTATGGCTACACCTTC
TRBJ2-5 NA NA TRBV29-1 CSVAVPGQETQYF TGCAGCGTCGCGGTCCCGGGGCAAGAGACCCAGTACTTC
TRBJ2-5 TRBD1 NA TRBV27 CASSSIDRVRETQYF TGTGCCAGCAGTTCAATCGACAGGGTGAGAGAGACCCAGTACTTC
TRBJ2-1 NA NA TRBV30 CAWSGGNEQFF TGTGCCTGGAGTGGCGGGAATGAGCAGTTCTTC
TRBJ2-1 NA once TRBV11-2 CASSRVGPEQFF TGTGCCAGCAGTCGTGTAGGGCCTGAGCAGTTCTTC
TRBJ1-6 NA NA TRBV6-5 CASSYSSGQNSPLHF TGTGCCAGCAGTTACTCGTCGGGGCAAAATTCACCCCTCCACTTT
TRBJ2-7 TRBD1 NA TRBV7-9 CASSSTTGDYEQYF TGTGCCAGCAGCTCCACGACAGGGGACTACGAGCAGTACTTC
TRBJ2-7 NA NA TRBV6-1 CAIPGPGYEQYF TGTGCCATCCCGGGGCCGGGGTACGAGCAGTACTTC
TRBJ2-3 NA NA TRBV27 CASRINLIGTDTQYF TGTGCCAGCAGGATCAATTTAATAGGCACAGATACGCAGTATTTT
TRBJ2-7 NA once TRBV28 CASSLPGSDYEQYF TGTGCCAGCAGTTTACCGGGGTCGGACTACGAGCAGTACTTC
TRBJ2-1 TRBD2 once TRBV13 CASSSGRSEQFF TGTGCCAGCAGCTCCGGGAGGAGTGAGCAGTTCTTC
TRBJ2-7 NA NA TRBV6-1 CASSEGGGLFYEQYF TGTGCCAGCAGTGAAGGGGGCGGACTCTTCTACGAGCAGTACTTC